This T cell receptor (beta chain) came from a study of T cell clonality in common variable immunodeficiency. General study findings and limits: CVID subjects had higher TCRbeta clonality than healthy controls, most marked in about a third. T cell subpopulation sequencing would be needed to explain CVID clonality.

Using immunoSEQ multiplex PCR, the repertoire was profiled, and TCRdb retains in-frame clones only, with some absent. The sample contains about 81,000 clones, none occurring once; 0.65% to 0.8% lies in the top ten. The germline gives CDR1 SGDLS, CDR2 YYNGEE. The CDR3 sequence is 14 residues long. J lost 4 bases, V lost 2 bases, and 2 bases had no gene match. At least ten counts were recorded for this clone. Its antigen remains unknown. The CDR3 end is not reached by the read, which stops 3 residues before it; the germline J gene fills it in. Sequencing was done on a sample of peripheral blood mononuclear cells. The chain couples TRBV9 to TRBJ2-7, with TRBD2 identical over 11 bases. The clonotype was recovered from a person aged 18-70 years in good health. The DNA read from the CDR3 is TGTGCCAGCAGCGTCCTAGCGGGAGGATACGAG. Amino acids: CASSVLAGGYE. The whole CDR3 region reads CASSVLAGGYEQYF.